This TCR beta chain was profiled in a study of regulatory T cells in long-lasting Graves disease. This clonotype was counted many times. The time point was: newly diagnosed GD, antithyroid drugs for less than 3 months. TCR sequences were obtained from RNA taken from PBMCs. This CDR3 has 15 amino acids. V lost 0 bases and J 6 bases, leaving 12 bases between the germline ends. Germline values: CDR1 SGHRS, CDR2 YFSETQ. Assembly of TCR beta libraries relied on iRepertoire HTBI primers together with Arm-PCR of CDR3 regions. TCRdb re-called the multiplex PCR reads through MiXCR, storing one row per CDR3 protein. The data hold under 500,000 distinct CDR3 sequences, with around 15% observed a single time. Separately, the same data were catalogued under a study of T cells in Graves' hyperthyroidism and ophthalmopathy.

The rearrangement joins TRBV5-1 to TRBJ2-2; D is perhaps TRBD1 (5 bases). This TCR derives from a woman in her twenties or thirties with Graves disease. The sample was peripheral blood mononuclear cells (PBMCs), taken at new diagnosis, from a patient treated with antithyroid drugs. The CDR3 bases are TGCGCCAGCAGCTTGGATGTCAGGGAATCCGGGGAGCTGTTTTTT. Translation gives CASSLDVRESGELFF. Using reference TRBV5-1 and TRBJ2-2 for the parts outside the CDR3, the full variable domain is KAGVTQTPRYLIKTRGQQVTLSCSPISGHRSVSWYQQTPGQGLQFLFEYFSETQRNKGNFPGRFSGRQFSNSRSEMNVSTLELGDSALYLCASSLDVRESGELFFGEGSRLTVL.